Shown below are 20 T cell receptor beta chains from a single sample sequenced in a study of T-cell memory formation after mild COVID-19. TCRdb itself ran the 5' RACE reads through MiXCR, one entry per CDR3 protein. The sample lists about 360,000 distinct CDR3 sequences, roughly 14% seen once, with around 21% in the top ten. The sequenced material came from PBMCs or a T cell subset sorted from them (not recorded which). The receptors come from a man between 18 and 35 years old who had mild COVID-19 (a few samples of this study predate the infection). Cell type and time point are not known.

This clonotype came up a few times. J is TRBJ2-5 and V is TRBV4-1; TRBD1 matches at 10 bases. Germline assignment: CDR1 MGHRA and CDR2 YSYEKL. Trimming at V came to 4 bases and at J to 7 bases, leaving 6 bases not matched to a gene. The CDR3 is made up of 14 amino acids. The CDR3 DNA reads as TGCGCCAGCAGCCCGGGACAGGGGACGGGGACCCAGTACTTC. This codes for CASSPGQGTGTQYF.

This clonotype has a handful of counts. V is TRBV15 and J is TRBJ2-3, with 7 bases fitting TRBD1. V was clipped by 1 base and J by 4 bases; unmatched bases: 5. The CDR3 loop spans 15 amino acids. Per the germline V gene, CDR1 is LNHNV and CDR2 is YYDKDF (reference sequence). DNA for the CDR3: TGTGCCACCAGCAGAGTAACAGGGGTGCCAGATACGCAGTATTTT. It translates to CATSRVTGVPDTQYF.

This chain links TRBV11-2 with TRBJ2-3; 12 positions match TRBD2. In germline, CDR1 is SGHAT, CDR2 FQNNGV. The CDR3 contains 15 residues. V lost 1 base, J lost 10 bases, and 6 bases stayed unmatched. The CDR3 sequence: CASSLGPTSGGSQYF. In DNA, the CDR3 is TGTGCCAGCAGCTTAGGCCCGACTAGCGGGGGTTCGCAGTATTTT.

This clonotype has a count of ten or more. This chain uses TRBV11-2 with TRBJ2-7, with 9 bases that match TRBD2. J gave up 2 bases and V 3 bases, and 8 bases lay outside the gene matches. This CDR3 is built from 16 residues. From germline, CDR1 is SGHAT and CDR2 FQNNGV. CDR3 residues: CASSLGRLAVTYEQYF. CDR3 nucleotide sequence: TGTGCCAGCAGCTTGGGGCGACTAGCGGTTACCTACGAGCAGTACTTC.

V is TRBV20-1 and J is TRBJ1-3; D is perhaps TRBD1 (5 bases). Trimming cost V 1 base and J 1 base, with 11 bases left between them. The germline V gene encodes CDR1 DFQATT and CDR2 SNEGSKA (reference sequence). The CDR3 has 15 amino acids. As DNA, the CDR3 is TGCAGTGCTAGAGGGCAGGGATCGTCTGGAAACACCATATATTTT. Translation: CSARGQGSSGNTIYF.

J is TRBJ2-7 and V is TRBV12-3 or TRBV12-4; 9 positions match TRBD1. The length of the CDR3 is 15 residues. Germline trimming cut 5 bases from V and 6 bases from J; bases unmatched to any gene: 11. The CDR3 coding sequence is TGTGCCAGCAGTCCGAGGACAGGGGAGGGACGCGAGCAGTACTTC. It yields the protein CASSPRTGEGREQYF.

The chain uses TRBV20-1 and TRBJ2-7; D gene uncertain. The V end was cut by 4 bases, the J end by 2 bases, with 15 bases between. The CDR3 spans 14 residues. Germline V gene data show CDR1 as DFQATT and CDR2 as SNEGSKA (reference sequence). The CDR3 is CSAIASARPYEQYV. As DNA, the CDR3 is TGCAGTGCTATAGCTTCCGCGCGGCCCTACGAGCAGTACGTC.

This clonotype has only a few counts. The chain links TRBV9 to TRBJ1-6; D not certain. CDR1 and CDR2 from the germline V gene are SGDLS and YYNGEE. The V end lost 0 bases, the J end lost 10 bases, and 17 bases lay between the germline ends. CDR3 length: 16 residues. CDR3: CASSVGGLGPKSPLHF. The CDR3 nucleotides are TGTGCCAGCAGCGTAGGAGGCTTAGGGCCCAAGTCACCCCTCCACTTT.

This clonotype appeared many times. The chain joins TRBV10-3 to TRBJ1-1, with 9 bases that match TRBD1. This CDR3 has 13 residues. V trimming: 7 bases; J trimming: 4 bases; junction bases outside the gene matches: 4. Germline assignment: CDR1 ENHRY and CDR2 SYGVKD. Here the CDR3 DNA reads TGTGCCATCACCACGACAGGGGGCACTGAAGCTTTCTTT. Its protein is CAITTTGGTEAFF.

This clonotype turned up a few times. The V call is TRBV20-1, the J call TRBJ2-3; tentatively, D is TRBD2 (5 bases). The V gene's germline CDR1 is DFQATT and CDR2 SNEGSKA (reference sequence). With 3 bases removed from V and 1 base from J, the gap between germline ends came to 14 bases. The CDR3 totals 15 residues. Here the CDR3 DNA reads TGCAGTGCTAGGTCTAGCCGGCGCGGCACAGATACGCAGTATTTT. Translated: CSARSSRRGTDTQYF.

The chain employs TRBV5-1 and TRBJ1-3; no clear D gene. The CDR3 loop spans 17 amino acids. Germline V gene data show CDR1 as SGHRS and CDR2 as YFSETQ. Trimming removed 1 base at V and 0 bases at J, with 14 bases between. For the CDR3, the DNA is TGCGCCAGCAGCTTGCTTGGGTTTGCAGACTCTGGAAACACCATATATTTT. Its translation: CASSLLGFADSGNTIYF.

The CDR3 spells CASSSRDRLNTEAFF. Written as DNA, the CDR3 is TGTGCCAGCAGCTCGAGGGACAGGCTGAACACTGAAGCTTTCTTT. The chain joins TRBV7-6 to TRBJ1-1; TRBD1 aligns across 8 bases. Trimming took 4 bases from V and 0 from J; bases not matched to a gene: 4. The germline CDR1 and CDR2 sequences are SGHVS and FNYEAQ. There are 15 residues in the CDR3.

This clonotype was seen a few times. The V call is TRBV10-3, the J call TRBJ2-7, with 9 bases identical to TRBD1. The V and J ends lost 4 bases and 2 bases, in that order; junction bases with no gene match: 6. CDR3 length: 15 amino acids. From germline, CDR1 is ENHRY and CDR2 SYGVKD. The CDR3 nucleotides are TGTGCCATCAGTGCGGGACAGGGCGACCCCTACGAGCAGTACTTC. It encodes CAISAGQGDPYEQYF.

This clonotype appeared a few times. The CDR3 coding sequence is TGTGCCAGCAGTTTACAGGGGTTCGGCGGCTACACCTTC. This codes for CASSLQGFGGYTF. The V call is TRBV12-3 or TRBV12-4, the J call TRBJ1-2; D is perhaps TRBD1 (6 bases). The CDR3 runs to 13 residues. The V end was cut by 2 bases, the J end by 8 bases, with 12 bases between.

In its sample, this clonotype was seen a few times. The rearrangement links TRBV4-3 to TRBJ2-2; D perhaps matches TRBD1 (6 bases). V dropped 3 bases and J dropped 9 bases, with 17 bases sitting between them. This CDR3 contains 15 residues. CDR1 is LGHNA, CDR2 YSLEER, per germline. The CDR3 region has the DNA TGCGCCAGCAGCCATGGGTATTCAGGGGTCCGGGAGCTGTTTTTT. This translates into CASSHGYSGVRELFF.

This clonotype came up a few times. In nucleotides, the CDR3 is TGCAGTGCTAGGCGGGGGCGAGCCACAGATACGCAGTATTTT. Translation gives CSARRGRATDTQYF. This chain links TRBV20-1 with TRBJ2-3, with a tentative D call TRBD2 (7 bases). This CDR3 contains 14 residues. Deletions cut 3 bases from V and 2 bases from J, with 12 bases between. The germline CDR1 and CDR2 sequences are DFQATT and SNEGSKA (reference sequence).

This clonotype turned up a few times. The rearrangement uses TRBV7-3 and TRBJ2-3; 8 nucleotides agree with TRBD1. V dropped 6 bases and J dropped 4; count of bases not matched to a gene: 3. Germline CDR1 SGHTA, CDR2 FQGTGA. The length of the CDR3 is 13 residues. CDR3 sequence reads: CASRQQGADTQYF. In DNA form, the CDR3 reads TGTGCCAGCAGGCAACAGGGGGCAGATACGCAGTATTTT.

This clonotype came up a few times. The gene calls are TRBV7-2 and TRBJ1-2; D not resolved. The V gene lost 1 base and the J gene lost 10 bases, with 16 bases spanning the gap. This CDR3 is 14 amino acids long. CDR1 SGHTA and CDR2 FQGNSA come from the germline V gene. The CDR3 DNA follows: TGTGCCAGCAGCTTAGTGCCAGGCAGAACTGCCTACACCTTC. Encoded protein: CASSLVPGRTAYTF.

This clonotype was seen a few times. The V gene is TRBV4-1, the J gene TRBJ2-1; TRBD2 matches at 12 bases. With V trimmed by 3 bases and J by 6 bases, 3 bases remained unmatched. The CDR3 runs to 15 residues. Germline V gives CDR1 MGHRA, CDR2 YSYEKL. The CDR3 protein is CASSQLLAGGNEQFF. The CDR3 coding sequence is TGCGCCAGCAGCCAGCTACTAGCGGGGGGCAATGAGCAGTTCTTC.

This clonotype was seen a handful of times. The chain employs TRBV7-2 and TRBJ1-1; D is perhaps TRBD1 (5 bases). The CDR3 length is 15 residues. Trimming took 4 bases from V and 4 from J, leaving 16 bases between them. Germline V gene sequence: CDR1 SGHTA, CDR2 FQGNSA. CDR3 region: CASSSQWGRGTEAFF. CDR3 nucleotide sequence: TGTGCCAGCAGCTCCCAGTGGGGGAGGGGCACTGAAGCTTTCTTT.